Following are 22 T cell receptor beta chains from one sample sequenced in a study of blood T cell repertoires in COVID-19. The data were produced by immunoSEQ multiplex PCR, yet TCRdb's version contains in-frame clones alone and is incomplete. Counted here are about 110,000 clones, about 90% occurring once; the ten biggest clones make up 2% to 2.5%. The sample consisted of peripheral blood. These receptors were obtained from a human donor in a cohort sampled during active COVID-19.

V usage is TRBV6-2 or TRBV6-3 and J usage is TRBJ2-7; 9 bases are a match to TRBD2. With V trimmed by 2 bases and J by 0 bases, 8 bases remained unmatched. This CDR3 comprises 17 residues. Germline V lookup: CDR1 MNHEY, CDR2 SVGEGT. The CDR3 nucleotides are TGTGCCAGCAGTTACCAAGATAAGCGGGGGGCCTCCTACGAGCAGTACTTC. Residues: CASSYQDKRGASYEQYF.

This chain connects TRBV5-1 to TRBJ1-1, with D hard to call. CDR1 and CDR2 (germline): SGHRS, YFSETQ. V lost 0 bases and J 0 bases, leaving 12 bases between the germline ends. The CDR3 is 16 amino acids. The DNA for the CDR3 is TGCGCCAGCAGCTTGGGCGGGCCCGAAATGAACACTGAAGCTTTCTTT. Protein sequence: CASSLGGPEMNTEAFF.

The chain has TRBV30 and TRBJ1-1; D may be TRBD1 (6 bases). This CDR3 region has 15 residues. Trimming stripped 4 bases from V and 0 bases from J, with 15 bases between. The germline V gene encodes CDR1 GTSNPN and CDR2 SVGIG (reference sequence). CDR3 coding DNA: TGTGCCTGGACGGGGGGCCAGGGTTTGAACACTGAAGCTTTCTTT. Protein product: CAWTGGQGLNTEAFF. The variable domain in full, completed from reference TRBV30 and TRBJ1-1, reads SQTIHQWPATLVQPVGSPLSLECTVEGTSNPNLYWYRQAAGRGLQLLFYSVGIGQISSEVPQNLSASRPQDRQFILSSKKLLLSDSGFYLCAWTGGQGLNTEAFFGQGTRLTVV.

Only one count was recorded for this clone. The chain recombines TRBV4-1 with TRBJ2-6, with TRBD1 as a possible D gene (6 bases). Trimming removed 4 bases at V and 0 bases at J, with 13 bases between. The CDR3 is 17 amino acids. The germline V gene encodes CDR1 MGHRA and CDR2 YSYEKL. The CDR3 nucleotides read TGCGCCAGCAGCCCTACAGGGATACCCTCTGGGGCCAACGTCCTGACTTTC. Its protein product is CASSPTGIPSGANVLTF.

The chain has TRBV7-9 and TRBJ2-7, with D possibly matching TRBD2 (6 bases). Germline loops: CDR1 SEHNR, CDR2 FQNEAQ (reference sequence). Between the trimmed V and J ends, which lost 4 bases and 6 bases, there was a span of 16 bases. CDR3 length: 14 amino acids. The CDR3 here is CASSSGGASSEQYF. CDR3 in DNA: TGTGCCAGCAGCTCCGGAGGGGCTTCGTCCGAGCAGTACTTC.

V gene TRBV11-2 combines with J gene TRBJ2-3; 12 bases align to TRBD2. With 5 bases clipped from V and 8 bases from J, the junction kept 11 bases outside the gene matches. The CDR3 loop spans 16 amino acids. Germline lookup yields CDR1 SGHAT and CDR2 FQNNGV. The CDR3 nucleotides are TGTGCCAGCAGCCCCTCGACTAGCGGGGGATTTACTACGCAGTATTTT. Encoded protein: CASSPSTSGGFTTQYF.

This clone was seen only a few times. The genes are TRBV3-1 (or the pseudogene TRBV3-2) and TRBJ1-1, with 7 nucleotides matching TRBD1. Germline values: CDR1 LGHDT, CDR2 YNNKEL (reference sequence). The CDR3 is 16 residues long. J lost 4 bases, V lost 3 bases, and 11 bases had no gene match. The CDR3 sequence is CASSQPRGQGSTEAFF. The CDR3 DNA follows: TGTGCCAGCAGCCAGCCGAGGGGGCAGGGGAGCACTGAAGCTTTCTTT.

This chain uses TRBV12-3 or TRBV12-4 with TRBJ2-7; no reliable D call. Trimming took off 6 bases at V and 5 bases at J, with 14 bases between the two ends. The CDR3 extends over 13 amino acids. CDR3 loop: CASSPGAPDEQYF. In nucleotides, the CDR3 is TGTGCCAGCAGCCCGGGTGCGCCCGACGAGCAGTACTTC.

This clone occurred a few times. This chain joins TRBV6-2 or TRBV6-3 and TRBJ1-5; no reliable D call. CDR1 and CDR2 from the germline V gene are MNHEY and SVGEGT. Trimming took off 0 bases at V and 1 base at J, with 7 bases between the two ends. The CDR3 spans 15 residues. CDR3 in DNA: TGTGCCAGCAGTTACTCGTCCCAGAGCAATCAGCCCCAGCATTTT. Protein: CASSYSSQSNQPQHF.

The V and J genes are TRBV6-1 and TRBJ2-1; 9 nucleotides agree with TRBD2. V was clipped by 1 base and J by 7 bases; unmatched bases: 11. The CDR3 has 17 amino acids. From germline, CDR1 is MNHNS and CDR2 SASEGT. Written as DNA, the CDR3 is TGTGCCAGCAGTGAAGGGCTAGCGGGGACCTCCGGGAATGAGCAGTTCTTC. This translates into CASSEGLAGTSGNEQFF.

J is TRBJ2-1 and V is TRBV6-6; no firm D call. The ends were cut back, 2 bases at V and 0 bases at J, with 8 bases in the middle. CDR1 is MNHNY and CDR2 is SVGAGI in the germline V gene (reference sequence). This CDR3 contains 15 residues. CDR3 in DNA: TGTGCCAGCAGTTACGGTAGGAGCTCCTACAATGAGCAGTTCTTC. Translated: CASSYGRSSYNEQFF.

CDR3 coding DNA: TGTGCCAGCAGCCGGACTACTGCGGGAGGGCAAGAGACCCAGTACTTC. This gives the protein CASSRTTAGGQETQYF. The chain has TRBV3-1 (or the pseudogene TRBV3-2) and TRBJ2-5, with TRBD2 matching over 9 bases. The CDR3 covers 16 residues. V was pared by 4 bases and J by 2 bases, with 8 bases of the junction left unmatched. Germline V gives CDR1 LGHDT, CDR2 YNNKEL (reference sequence).

The chain links TRBV27 to TRBJ2-1; perhaps TRBD1 as D (5 bases). Germline CDR1 and CDR2: MNHEY and SMNVEV (reference sequence). Trimming pared 6 bases from V and 6 bases from J, leaving 15 bases between. The CDR3 has 14 amino acids. The CDR3 DNA reads as TGTGCCAGCAGCCGACCGACAGATAGCAATGAGCAGTTCTTC. This codes for CASSRPTDSNEQFF.

The V gene is TRBV9, the J gene TRBJ2-1, with D perhaps matching TRBD2 (6 bases). Germline assignment: CDR1 SGDLS and CDR2 YYNGEE. The germline V and J ends were trimmed by 0 bases and 4 bases, with 8 bases remaining between them. CDR3 length equals 14 residues. The CDR3 reads CASSVASAYNEQFF. The CDR3 region has the DNA TGTGCCAGCAGCGTAGCTAGCGCGTACAATGAGCAGTTCTTC.

The genes are TRBV3-1 (or the pseudogene TRBV3-2) and TRBJ1-1; D perhaps matches TRBD1 (6 bases). The CDR3 covers 15 residues. V lost 0 bases to trimming and J lost 7 bases, with 15 bases between them. CDR1 is LGHDT and CDR2 is YNNKEL in the germline V gene (reference sequence). CDR3 in DNA: TGTGCCAGCAGCCAAGAGGGGAAAGGGGGAAATGAAGCTTTCTTT. Residues: CASSQEGKGGNEAFF.

This chain joins TRBV19 and TRBJ2-1; possibly TRBD1 for D (6 bases). The germline V and J ends were trimmed by 4 bases and 11 bases, with 18 bases remaining between them. This CDR3 is 14 amino acids long. CDR1 and CDR2 (germline): LNHDA, SQIVND (reference sequence). The CDR3 DNA follows: TGTGCCAGTAGTACGGTTGACAGGCTAAGGAAGCAGTTCTTC. Protein product: CASSTVDRLRKQFF.

The J gene is TRBJ2-2, the V gene TRBV9; possibly TRBD1 for D (6 bases). Germline V lookup: CDR1 SGDLS, CDR2 YYNGEE. Deletions cut 0 bases from V and 5 bases from J, with 11 bases between. The CDR3 totals 15 residues. CDR3 protein: CASSVEGVGTGELFF. The CDR3 region has the DNA TGTGCCAGCAGCGTAGAGGGGGTTGGAACCGGGGAGCTGTTTTTT.

This sequence joins TRBV5-1 and TRBJ2-1; no definite D call. Between the trimmed V and J ends, which lost 4 bases and 0 bases, there was a span of 8 bases. CDR1 SGHRS and CDR2 YFSETQ come from the germline V gene. The CDR3 extends over 14 amino acids. The CDR3 protein is CASSRPGSYNEQFF. The CDR3 DNA reads as TGCGCCAGCAGCAGACCAGGCTCCTACAATGAGCAGTTCTTC. The full variable domain, rest sourced from reference TRBV5-1 and TRBJ2-1, is KAGVTQTPRYLIKTRGQQVTLSCSPISGHRSVSWYQQTPGQGLQFLFEYFSETQRNKGNFPGRFSGRQFSNSRSEMNVSTLELGDSALYLCASSRPGSYNEQFFGPGTRLTVL.

The rearrangement uses TRBV28 and TRBJ1-6; 9 bases are a match to TRBD1. The trim removed 0 bases at V and 6 bases at J, leaving 12 bases unmatched. CDR1 is MDHEN, CDR2 SYDVKM, per germline. The CDR3 is 19 amino acids. The CDR3 sequence is CASSLWNQDRGKTNSPLHF. CDR3 nucleotide sequence: TGTGCCAGCAGTTTATGGAACCAGGACAGGGGTAAGACTAATTCACCCCTCCACTTT.

The chain uses TRBV2 and TRBJ2-1, with D perhaps TRBD2 (6 bases). This CDR3 region has 15 residues. Germline V gene data show CDR1 as SNHLY and CDR2 as FYNNEI. The germline V and J ends were trimmed by 7 bases and 0 bases, with 13 bases remaining between them. DNA of the CDR3: TGTGCCAGCACCCCCCGGGACTCCTCCTACAATGAGCAGTTCTTC. Translated: CASTPRDSSYNEQFF. The full variable domain, completed using reference TRBV2 and TRBJ2-1, is EPEVTQTPSHQVTQMGQEVILRCVPISNHLYFYWYRQILGQKVEFLVSFYNNEISEKSEIFDDQFSVERPDGSNFTLKIRSTKLEDSAMYFCASTPRDSSYNEQFFGPGTRLTVL.

This clone came up once. The CDR3 reads CASSPPDSGRGNEQFF. The CDR3 nucleotides read TGTGCCAGCAGCCCCCCGGATAGCGGGAGAGGCAATGAGCAGTTCTTC. This chain connects TRBV7-9 to TRBJ2-1, with 9 bases aligning to TRBD2. The CDR3 is 16 residues long. The junction had 11 bases not matched to a gene; V was cut back by 5 bases and J by 6 bases. The germline V gene encodes CDR1 SEHNR and CDR2 FQNEAQ (reference sequence). Combining the CDR3 with reference TRBV7-9 and TRBJ2-1 gives the whole variable domain DTGVSQNPRHKITKRGQNVTFRCDPISEHNRLYWYRQTLGQGPEFLTYFQNEAQLEKSRLLSDRFSAERPKGSFSTLEIQRTEQGDSAMYLCASSPPDSGRGNEQFFGPGTRLTVL.

The chain employs TRBV5-5 and TRBJ2-1, with D maybe TRBD1 (7 bases). This CDR3 spans 15 amino acids. V gave up 4 bases and J gave up 1 base, with 12 bases separating them. Germline assignment: CDR1 SGHKS and CDR2 YYEKEE (reference sequence). CDR3: CASSVQGGSYNEQFF. For the CDR3, the DNA is TGTGCCAGCAGCGTCCAGGGGGGATCCTACAATGAGCAGTTCTTC.